This is a list of T cell receptor beta chains from one sample in a study of cytomegalovirus exposure and HLA in healthy donors. TCRdb keeps only in-frame clones here, not all; method: immunoSEQ multiplex PCR. The profile shows roughly 140,000 clones, about 88% of them singletons. Sample: PBMCs. These receptors were collected from a man between 18 and 29 years old in good health and CMV-seropositive. Both conserved end residues are part of each CDR3. The D gene is left open where the match is weak. Part of the rows lack a size; the others show once, few, many or a class for expanded clones.

J gene	V gene	CDR3 length	clone size	D gene	CDR3 DNA	CDR3 protein
TRBJ2-3	TRBV6-1	13	-	TRBD2	TGTGCCGTGGAGGGACTAGCTGCAGATACGCAGTATTTT	CAVEGLAADTQYF
TRBJ2-7	TRBV5-5	15	few	-	TGTGCCAGCAGCTTGTTGACAGGCTCCGGCTACGAGCAGTACTTC	CASSLLTGSGYEQYF
TRBJ2-2	TRBV2	14	-	-	TGTGCCAGCAGTGTCCCCCAGGTCCCCGGGGAGCTGTTTTTT	CASSVPQVPGELFF
TRBJ1-4	TRBV14	11	-	-	TGTGCCAGCAGTGCGCGGGAAAAACTGTTTTTT	CASSAREKLFF
TRBJ1-1	TRBV9	14	-	-	TGTGCCAGCAGCGTAACCGGACAGTCCACTGAAGCTTTCTTT	CASSVTGQSTEAFF
TRBJ2-7	TRBV11-3	12	-	-	TGTGCCAGCCAACGGGGTACCTACGAGCAGTACTTC	CASQRGTYEQYF
TRBJ2-7	TRBV18	14	once	TRBD1	TGTGCCAGCCGAGCCGACAGGGTTCCCTACGAGCAGTACTTC	CASRADRVPYEQYF
TRBJ1-3	TRBV7-9	16	-	-	TGTGCCAGCAGCCTCCAAGGGGTCAAAGGTGGAAACACCATATATTTT	CASSLQGVKGGNTIYF
TRBJ2-1	TRBV30	12	-	TRBD2	TGTTCCCTGACTAGCGGGAGGTATGAGCAGTTCTTC	CSLTSGRYEQFF
TRBJ1-3	TRBV5-6	17	-	TRBD1	TGTGCCAGCAGCTTGGTTGGGGACAGGGGTTATGGAAACACCATATATTTT	CASSLVGDRGYGNTIYF
TRBJ2-7	TRBV11-3	13	-	TRBD1	TGTGCCAGCAGCCGAGGACAGGCCTACGAGCAGTACTTC	CASSRGQAYEQYF
TRBJ2-7	TRBV6-5	12	-	-	TGTGCCACTAGGCAGGGAGGCTACGAGCAGTACTTC	CATRQGGYEQYF
TRBJ2-7	TRBV18	17	-	-	TGTGCCAGCTCACCACGGGTCGGGAGTGCCCACTCCTACGAGCAGTACTTC	CASSPRVGSAHSYEQYF
TRBJ1-1	TRBV2	15	-	-	TGTGCCAGCAGTGAAGCGGGGCAACCTGGAGCTGAAGCTTTCTTT	CASSEAGQPGAEAFF
TRBJ1-2	TRBV6-5	15	-	-	TGTGCCAGCAGTCCTTTTAAGCCCGCTAACTATGGCTACACCTTC	CASSPFKPANYGYTF
TRBJ1-3	TRBV18	15	-	-	TGTGCCAGCTCACCGGGGCTGGACTCTGGAAACACCATATATTTT	CASSPGLDSGNTIYF
TRBJ2-5	TRBV5-6	13	-	-	TGTGCCAGCAGCGAGGGCAGACAAGAGACCCAGTACTTC	CASSEGRQETQYF
TRBJ2-2	TRBV6-1	17	-	TRBD1	TGTGCCAGCAGTGCACAAGGGGGACAGGGGACCACCGGGGAGCTGTTTTTT	CASSAQGGQGTTGELFF
TRBJ2-3	TRBV9	15	medium-sized	-	TGTGCCAGCAGCTCTTGGACTGCGAGCACAGATACGCAGTATTTT	CASSSWTASTDTQYF
TRBJ2-5	TRBV7-2	16	-	TRBD1	TGTGCCAGCAGCTTAGTCGGGACAGGGGTCCGGGAGACCCAGTACTTC	CASSLVGTGVRETQYF
TRBJ2-3	TRBV5-4	15	-	-	TGTGCCAGCAGCTTGGAGGCAGGGGGCACAGATACGCAGTATTTT	CASSLEAGGTDTQYF
TRBJ2-7	TRBV18	14	once	-	TGTGCCAGCTCACCAGGGTGGCGAGGCTACGAGCAGTACTTC	CASSPGWRGYEQYF
TRBJ2-7	TRBV27	14	-	TRBD1	TGTGCCAGCAGTCCCCGGGCAGGGGGCACCGAGCAGTACTTC	CASSPRAGGTEQYF
TRBJ1-3	TRBV28	15	-	TRBD1	TGTGCCAGCAGTTCACACAGGGGCTCTGGAAACACCATATATTTT	CASSSHRGSGNTIYF
TRBJ1-5	TRBV2	13	few	-	TGTGCCAGCAGTGTAGAGCTAGATCAGCCCCAGCATTTT	CASSVELDQPQHF
TRBJ2-5	TRBV6-1	19	-	TRBD2	TGTGCCAGCAGTGTGGGCCGATTTAGCGGGAGGGGAACTAAAGAGACCCAGTACTTC	CASSVGRFSGRGTKETQYF
TRBJ1-5	TRBV6-1	14	once	TRBD1	TGTGCCAGCAGTGACAGGGGGTGGAATCAGCCCCAGCATTTT	CASSDRGWNQPQHF
TRBJ2-7	TRBV28	16	-	-	TGTGCCAGCAGTTTATCGTCCAGGAGGACCTCCTACGAGCAGTACTTC	CASSLSSRRTSYEQYF
TRBJ2-1	TRBV2	13	-	-	TGTGCCAGCAGTGACCTAGGGGTGGATGAGCAGTTCTTC	CASSDLGVDEQFF
TRBJ2-7	TRBV5-1	15	-	TRBD1	TGCGCCAGCAGCTACGAGCAGGGGGTTAGCTACGAGCAGTACTTC	CASSYEQGVSYEQYF
TRBJ1-3	TRBV27	15	-	-	TGTGCCAGCAGTTTATCCGGCCCGGGAGGAAACACCATATATTTT	CASSLSGPGGNTIYF
TRBJ2-2	TRBV5-1	15	-	TRBD1	TGCGCCAGCAGGACCGGGACAGGGAACACCGGGGAGCTGTTTTTT	CASRTGTGNTGELFF
TRBJ2-1	TRBV2	15	-	TRBD2	TGTGCCAGCAGTGAGCGAGCGGGGGGGCCGGGGGAGCAGTTCTTC	CASSERAGGPGEQFF
TRBJ1-3	TRBV29-1	13	-	-	TGCAGCGTTGAAGAGTTATCTGGAAACACCATATATTTT	CSVEELSGNTIYF
TRBJ2-7	TRBV6-1	16	-	-	TGTGCCAGCAGTGATGTCCCCCGGGACACCCCCTACGAGCAGTACTTC	CASSDVPRDTPYEQYF
TRBJ2-5	TRBV7-6	18	-	TRBD2	TGTGCCAGCAGCTTAGGTGGGGCTAGCGGGGGGTTCCAAGAGACCCAGTACTTC	CASSLGGASGGFQETQYF
TRBJ1-2	TRBV6-6	14	-	-	TGTGCCAGCAGTTATCCCCCCCCGACAGAGGGCTACACCTTC	CASSYPPPTEGYTF
TRBJ2-7	TRBV9	15	-	-	TGTGCCAGCAGCGTAGGGTGGTCGCGGCCTTACGAGCAGTACTTC	CASSVGWSRPYEQYF
TRBJ2-2	TRBV11-3	19	-	TRBD1	TGTGCCACCTCTGATACCCCTGGGACAGGGCCGGCGTGGACCGGGGAGCTGTTTTTT	CATSDTPGTGPAWTGELFF
TRBJ1-1	TRBV7-6	13	-	-	TGTGCCAGCAGCCCGAGGGACATCTTTGAAGCTTTCTTT	CASSPRDIFEAFF
TRBJ2-7	TRBV27	16	-	TRBD1	TGTGCCAGCAGTTTAAGGGCCGGGACAGGGGGTTACGAGCAGTACTTC	CASSLRAGTGGYEQYF
TRBJ1-2	TRBV15	18	-	-	TGTGCCACCAGGAGATTCCAGGTTGCGGGGCGAGATGGCTATGGCTACACCTTC	CATRRFQVAGRDGYGYTF
TRBJ1-2	TRBV21-1	16	-	-	TGTGCCAGCAGCAAATGCAGGAGACAGGGGAACTATGGCTACACCTTC	CASSKCRRQGNYGYTF
TRBJ2-2	TRBV15	15	-	-	TGTGCCACCAGCAGAGCTTTACTCATCACCGGGGAGCTGTTTTTT	CATSRALLITGELFF
TRBJ1-6	TRBV6-1	12	once	-	TGTGCCAGCGGCAGGGTGGGATCACCCCTCCACTTT	CASGRVGSPLHF
TRBJ1-2	TRBV6-6	15	-	-	TGTGCCAGCAGTTTGTCCCTACAGGGTGGCTATGGCTACACCTTC	CASSLSLQGGYGYTF
TRBJ2-7	TRBV2	14	-	-	TGTGCCAGCAACTCTCAGGGCCTCTCCTACGAGCAGTACTTC	CASNSQGLSYEQYF
TRBJ2-3	TRBV29-1	15	-	-	TGCAGCGGCACGGGTGTGGGACATAGAGGAGATACGCAGTATTTT	CSGTGVGHRGDTQYF
TRBJ2-1	TRBV2	13	-	-	TGTGCCAGCACGGAGGGGGGGGGAACTGAGCAGTTCTTC	CASTEGGGTEQFF